The TCR beta chain under discussion was sequenced for a study of shared clonotypes between healthy human individuals. Across the whole study: The donors, a couple of women and a few men, were aged 18 to 49.

This clone was seen a few times. The authors sequenced unsorted PBMC DNA on ten immunoSEQ deep assay plates. This table comes from immunoSEQ multiplex PCR, and its TCRdb copy is limited to in-frame clones, with some not included. This table holds about 560,000 clones, around three quarters found once. Trimming took 6 bases from V and 7 from J; bases not matched to a gene: 13. CDR3 length: 14 residues. Germline V gene data show CDR1 as SGHRS and CDR2 as YFSETQ. The receptor comes from a woman aged 40 to 50 in good health. Some clones in this sample may be carry-over from other donors' samples. The chain recombines TRBV5-1 with TRBJ2-7; the match to TRBD1 covers 7 bases. The sequenced material came from PBMCs. For the CDR3, the DNA is TGCGCCAGCAACCGGGACAGCTCCCTGGGAGAGCAGTACTTC. Its translation: CASNRDSSLGEQYF.